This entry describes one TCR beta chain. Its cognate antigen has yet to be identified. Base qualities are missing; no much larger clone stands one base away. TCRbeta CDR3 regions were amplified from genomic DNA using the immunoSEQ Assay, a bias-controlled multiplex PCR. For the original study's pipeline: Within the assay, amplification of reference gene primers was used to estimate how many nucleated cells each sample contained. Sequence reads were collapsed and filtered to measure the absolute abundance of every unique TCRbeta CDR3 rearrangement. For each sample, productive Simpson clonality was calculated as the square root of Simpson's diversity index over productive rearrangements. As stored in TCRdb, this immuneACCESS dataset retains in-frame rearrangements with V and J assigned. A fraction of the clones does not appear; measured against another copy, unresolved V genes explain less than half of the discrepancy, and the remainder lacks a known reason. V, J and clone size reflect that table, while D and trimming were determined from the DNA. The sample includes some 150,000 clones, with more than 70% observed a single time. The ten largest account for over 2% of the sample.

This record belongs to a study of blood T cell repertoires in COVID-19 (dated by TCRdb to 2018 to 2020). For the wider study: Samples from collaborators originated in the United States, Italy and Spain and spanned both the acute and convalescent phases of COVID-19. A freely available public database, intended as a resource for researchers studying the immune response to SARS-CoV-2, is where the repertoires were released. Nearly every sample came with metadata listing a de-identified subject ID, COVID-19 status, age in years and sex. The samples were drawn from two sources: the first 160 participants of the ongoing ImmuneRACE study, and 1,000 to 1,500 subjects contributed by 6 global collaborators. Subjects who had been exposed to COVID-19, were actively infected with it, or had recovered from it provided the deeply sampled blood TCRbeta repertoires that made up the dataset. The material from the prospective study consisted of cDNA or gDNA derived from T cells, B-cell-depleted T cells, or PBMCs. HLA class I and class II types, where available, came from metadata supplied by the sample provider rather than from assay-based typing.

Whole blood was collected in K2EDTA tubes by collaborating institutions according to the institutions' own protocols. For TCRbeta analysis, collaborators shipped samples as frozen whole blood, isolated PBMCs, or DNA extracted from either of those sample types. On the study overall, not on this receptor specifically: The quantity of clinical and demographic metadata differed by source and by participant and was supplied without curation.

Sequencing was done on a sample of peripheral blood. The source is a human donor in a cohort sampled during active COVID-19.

The nucleotide sequence is TGTGCCAGCAGCCAGGACATTTTCTACGAGCAGTACTTC. This translates into CASSQDIFYEQYF. The V gene is TRBV14 and the J gene is TRBJ2-7; the D gene is possibly TRBD1, with 5 bases matching. CDR1 and CDR2 (SGHDN, FVKESK) derive from the germline V gene. Measured from the cysteine to the phenylalanine, the CDR3 is 13 residues long. Only the CDR3 region is kept as DNA, spanning 39 bases read in frame from base 1. The junction shows trimming of 3 bases on V and 3 bases on J, plus 9 bases between the germline ends.